These 9 T cell receptor beta chains share one sample of origin, sequenced in a study of T-cell reconstitution after alpha-beta-depleted transplantation in children. Unique molecular identifiers were incorporated when the TCRbeta library was constructed. MiXCR was run by TCRdb on the PCR reads, yielding one entry per CDR3 protein. The sample has 600,000 to 700,000 distinct CDR3 sequences; approximately 16% are singletons. This specimen was PBMCs from the stem cell graft donor, taken from the stem cell graft. The origin of the receptors is a human donor who donated a stem cell graft to a child with acute myeloid leukemia.

This chain links TRBV5-6 with TRBJ2-2, with D possibly being TRBD1 (5 bases). Deletions cut 1 base from V and 5 bases from J, with 12 bases between. Germline CDR1 and CDR2: SGHDT and YYEEEE. This CDR3 is built from 15 residues. CDR3 nucleotides: TGTGCCAGCAGCTTGCTGGGGCTGGGGACCGGGGAGCTGTTTTTT. Its translation is CASSLLGLGTGELFF.

This chain connects TRBV4-3 to TRBJ1-1; D call uncertain. V was cut by 0 bases and J by 1 base, with 12 bases left in between. The CDR3 runs to 16 residues. Germline-derived CDR1 and CDR2 are LGHNA and YSLEER. CDR3 protein: CASSQDPARPNTEAFF. CDR3 nucleotides: TGCGCCAGCAGCCAAGACCCGGCCAGGCCGAACACTGAAGCTTTCTTT.

The V call is TRBV7-2, the J call TRBJ2-2; 9 positions match TRBD2. CDR1 is SGHTA, CDR2 FQGNSA, per germline. The V gene end was trimmed by 2 bases and the J gene end by 1 base; junction bases not matched to a gene: 2. This CDR3 comprises 16 residues. The CDR3 sequence is CASSLPSGVNTGELFF. DNA of the CDR3: TGTGCCAGCAGCTTACCTAGCGGGGTGAACACCGGGGAGCTGTTTTTT.

This clonotype was seen many times. This chain links TRBV12-3 or TRBV12-4 with TRBJ2-1; 10 bases are shared with TRBD1. J gave up 3 bases and V 8 bases, and 4 bases lay outside the gene matches. The CDR3 sequence is 14 residues long. The CDR3 region has the DNA TGTGCCAGCCATCGGGACAGGGGCTACAATGAGCAGTTCTTC. Translating it yields CASHRDRGYNEQFF.

The chain couples TRBV28 to TRBJ2-3, with a weak D call TRBD1 (5 bases). The CDR3 extends over 15 amino acids. The germline V gene encodes CDR1 MDHEN and CDR2 SYDVKM. V was cut by 2 bases and J by 4 bases, with 13 bases left in between. In nucleotides, the CDR3 is TGTGCCAGCAGTTTACCGCATTTAGGGGCAGATACGCAGTATTTT. It yields the protein CASSLPHLGADTQYF. The full variable domain, in which reference TRBV28 and TRBJ2-3 provide the parts outside the CDR3, is DVKVTQSSRYLVKRTGEKVFLECVQDMDHENMFWYRQDPGLGLRLIYFSYDVKMKEKGDIPEGYSVSREKKERFSLILESASTNQTSMYLCASSLPHLGADTQYFGPGTRLTVL.

The chain employs TRBV29-1 and TRBJ2-2; tentatively, D is TRBD2 (6 bases). Trimming took off 4 bases at V and 3 bases at J, with 15 bases between the two ends. Germline V lookup: CDR1 SQVTM, CDR2 ANQGSEA. CDR3 length: 15 residues. The CDR3 is CSVVRGTVDTGELFF. The CDR3 bases are TGCAGCGTTGTTCGGGGGACCGTCGACACCGGGGAGCTGTTTTTT.

This clonotype was counted only a few times. V and J are TRBV15 and TRBJ1-2; 8 bases fit TRBD1. Trimming removed 2 bases from V and 4 bases from J; junction bases left unmatched: 6. Germline CDR1 is LNHNV and CDR2 is YYDKDF (reference sequence). This CDR3 has 15 residues. DNA for the CDR3: TGTGCCACCAGCAGATACAGGGGGGACCCCTATGGCTACACCTTC. It codes for CATSRYRGDPYGYTF. Full variable domain (missing parts from reference TRBV15 and TRBJ1-2): DAMVIQNPRYQVTQFGKPVTLSCSQTLNHNVMYWYQQKSSQAPKLLFHYYDKDFNNEADTPDNFQSRRPNTSFCFLDIRSPGLGDTAMYLCATSRYRGDPYGYTFGSGTRLTVV.

The rearrangement uses TRBV12-3 or TRBV12-4 and TRBJ2-1; D is unresolved. The CDR3 has 14 amino acids. Trimming left V 5 bases short and J 0 bases short, with 8 bases between. This CDR3 is CASSTELSYNEQFF. In DNA, the CDR3 is TGTGCCAGCAGTACAGAACTCTCCTACAATGAGCAGTTCTTC.

CDR3 nucleotide sequence: TGCGCCAGCAGCTCGACAGGCATCTCCTACAATGAGCAGTTCTTC. Translating it yields CASSSTGISYNEQFF. This chain links TRBV5-1 with TRBJ2-1; perhaps TRBD1 as D (6 bases). This CDR3 spans 15 amino acids. Between the trimmed V and J ends, which lost 3 bases and 0 bases, there was a span of 10 bases. CDR1 is SGHRS and CDR2 is YFSETQ in the germline V gene.